This T cell receptor beta chain was obtained from a study of CD4+ T cells in melanoma. Study-wide results and caveats: Reportedly, melanoma neoantigen-specific CD4+ T cells showed varied differentiation states.

Using immunoSEQ multiplex PCR, the repertoire was profiled, and TCRdb retains in-frame clones only, with some absent. The sample lists around 130,000 clones, around 90% occurring once. V shed 4 bases and J shed 1 base, with 19 bases lying between them. The CDR3 runs 17 residues. The V gene's germline CDR1 is ENHRY and CDR2 SYGVKD. Of note for this clone: The antigen is not known.

This receptor was taken from a human donor with melanoma. This chain links TRBV10-3 with TRBJ1-1, with D perhaps matching TRBD1 (6 bases). CDR3 coding DNA: TGTGCCATCAGTGGAAGTAGGCAGGGGACGAGGAACACTGAAGCTTTCTTT. This translates into CAISGSRQGTRNTEAFF.